Listed here are 14 T cell receptor beta chains from one sample, sequenced in a study of blood T cell repertoires in COVID-19. This table comes from immunoSEQ multiplex PCR, and its TCRdb copy is limited to in-frame clones, with some not included. In the table there are fewer than 150,000 clones, approximately 90% of which are singletons. Sequencing was carried out using peripheral blood. These receptors all come from a woman aged 40 to 49 with acute or convalescent COVID-19.

This chain links TRBV4-3 with TRBJ1-2; 9 bases map to TRBD1. Trimming at V came to 2 bases and at J to 7 bases, leaving 11 bases not matched to a gene. Germline CDR1 reads LGHNA; CDR2 reads YSLEER. The CDR3 consists of 16 residues. CDR3 protein: CASSQNLGQGSPGYTF. CDR3 in DNA: TGCGCCAGCAGCCAAAACCTCGGACAGGGGAGTCCTGGCTACACCTTC.

The V call is TRBV6-6, the J call TRBJ2-7; TRBD2 aligns across 11 bases. Germline V gene data show CDR1 as MNHNY and CDR2 as SVGAGI (reference sequence). The CDR3 spans 18 residues. With 5 bases clipped from V and 1 base from J, the junction kept 13 bases outside the gene matches. CDR3 protein: CASSPGTSGYVVSYEQYF. In DNA, the CDR3 is TGTGCCAGCAGTCCCGGGACTAGCGGATACGTAGTTTCCTACGAGCAGTACTTC.

The V and J genes are TRBV28 and TRBJ1-2, with a weak D call TRBD1 (6 bases). Germline values: CDR1 MDHEN, CDR2 SYDVKM. V dropped 11 bases and J dropped 3 bases, with 19 bases sitting between them. CDR3 size: 14 residues. The CDR3 sequence is CAHQGTSGHYGYTF. The CDR3 DNA reads TGTGCCCATCAGGGGACCTCTGGGCACTATGGCTACACCTTC.

This clone came up once. J is TRBJ1-5 and V is TRBV7-9; TRBD1 matches 7 bases. Trimming removed 5 bases from V and 3 bases from J; junction bases left unmatched: 7. The CDR3 consists of 15 residues. CDR1 SEHNR and CDR2 FQNEAQ come from the germline V gene (reference sequence). In DNA form, the CDR3 reads TGTGCCAGCAGCGAAGGGGACAGTTTCAATCAGCCCCAGCATTTT. Its translation is CASSEGDSFNQPQHF.

The rearrangement links TRBV3-1 (or the pseudogene TRBV3-2) to TRBJ2-2, with 7 bases lining up with TRBD2. The ends lost 1 base at V and 5 bases at J; junction bases unmatched: 4. Germline V gene lookup returns CDR1 LGHDT and CDR2 YNNKEL (reference sequence). The CDR3 is 15 amino acids. The CDR3 loop reads CASSQVGGRTGELFF. The CDR3 DNA sequence: TGTGCCAGCAGCCAAGTCGGGGGGAGGACCGGGGAGCTGTTTTTT.

The chain uses TRBV7-2 and TRBJ2-1; D remains unclear. CDR1 is SGHTA and CDR2 is FQGNSA in the germline V gene. The CDR3 is 13 residues long. V gave up 6 bases and J gave up 8 bases, with 14 bases separating them. The chain's CDR3 is CASSLARNDEQFF. DNA of the CDR3: TGTGCCAGCAGTCTCGCCAGGAACGATGAGCAGTTCTTC.

V is TRBV19 and J is TRBJ1-5; no clear D. This CDR3 region has 12 residues. The V end lost 10 bases, the J end lost 4 bases, and 11 bases lay between the germline ends. Per the germline V gene, CDR1 is LNHDA and CDR2 is SQIVND (reference sequence). The DNA for the CDR3 is TGTGCCACCGGTCTCCTAAATCAGCCCCAGCATTTT. It encodes CATGLLNQPQHF.

The chain combines TRBV10-3 with TRBJ1-1; D is ambiguous. V shed 0 bases and J shed 0 bases, with 8 bases lying between them. The CDR3 consists of 15 residues. In germline, CDR1 is ENHRY, CDR2 SYGVKD. CDR3 in amino acids: CAISESISMNTEAFF. The DNA of the CDR3 is TGTGCCATCAGTGAGTCGATAAGCATGAACACTGAAGCTTTCTTT.

The chain combines TRBV2 with TRBJ1-4; D is unclear. CDR3 length equals 10 residues. Germline V gene lookup returns CDR1 SNHLY and CDR2 FYNNEI. V was clipped by 6 bases and J by 10 bases, with 6 bases between them. CDR3 in DNA: TGTGCCAGCAGAAGAGGAAAACTGTTTTTT. Amino acid sequence: CASRRGKLFF.

The J gene is TRBJ2-7, the V gene TRBV30; 10 bases align to TRBD2. V lost 0 bases to trimming and J lost 3 bases; unmatched junction nucleotides: 20. The CDR3 has 20 residues. Germline values: CDR1 GTSNPN, CDR2 SVGIG (reference sequence). The CDR3 loop reads CAWSVPVAGLAGARNYEQYF. The CDR3 coding sequence is TGTGCCTGGAGTGTACCCGTTGCCGGGCTAGCGGGGGCCCGGAACTACGAGCAGTACTTC.

V gene TRBV29-1 combines with J gene TRBJ1-1; D not resolved. The ends were cut back, 1 base at V and 4 bases at J, with 7 bases in the middle. CDR3 length: 12 amino acids. Germline CDR1 reads SQVTM; CDR2 reads ANQGSEA. CDR3 loop: CSVEALGTEAFF. CDR3 in DNA: TGCAGCGTTGAAGCTCTAGGCACTGAAGCTTTCTTT.

This chain joins TRBV28 and TRBJ1-6; 7 bases map to TRBD1. CDR1 is MDHEN and CDR2 is SYDVKM in the germline V gene. The V segment lost 2 bases and the J segment 10 bases; nucleotides outside the gene matches: 8. This CDR3 is built from 15 residues. The CDR3, as DNA: TGTGCCAGCAGTTTAGAGGGGGCGGGTTACTCACCCCTCCACTTT. The encoded protein is CASSLEGAGYSPLHF.

The chain's CDR3 is CATSAGLAGWGETQYF. In nucleotides, the CDR3 is TGTGCCACCAGTGCCGGCCTAGCGGGATGGGGGGAGACCCAGTACTTC. This sequence joins TRBV24-1 and TRBJ2-5; 9 positions agree with TRBD2. Germline V CDR1 and CDR2: KGHDR, SFDVKD. The CDR3 totals 16 residues. V lost 5 bases to trimming and J lost 5 bases; unmatched junction nucleotides: 11.

The chain links TRBV10-3 to TRBJ2-5; 11 nucleotides align to TRBD2. Trimming at V came to 0 bases and at J to 5 bases, leaving 11 bases not matched to a gene. The V gene's germline CDR1 is ENHRY and CDR2 SYGVKD. The CDR3 is made up of 18 amino acids. CDR3 in DNA: TGTGCCATCAGTGAGTCGACTCTAACTAGCGGGAGTGGGGAGACCCAGTACTTC. Protein: CAISESTLTSGSGETQYF.